These 32 T cell receptor beta chains share one sample of origin, sequenced in a study of identical twins. MiXCR, run by TCRdb on the 5' RACE reads, gives a single entry per CDR3 protein. The profile shows fewer than 500,000 distinct CDR3 sequences, less than 25% of them singletons. This sample was shared with a second study, whose subject was T cells expressing NK-cell markers.

The sample was CD4+ T cells sorted from blood. All receptors derive from a woman aged 18-29 years in good health.

The chain uses TRBV20-1 and TRBJ2-7, with a possible D match to TRBD2 (7 bases). V was clipped by 4 bases and J by 4 bases, with 11 bases between them. The CDR3 extends over 12 amino acids. Per the germline V gene, CDR1 is DFQATT and CDR2 is SNEGSKA (reference sequence). This CDR3 reads CSATGGPYEQYF. CDR3 nucleotide sequence: TGCAGTGCTACCGGGGGGCCTTACGAGCAGTACTTC.

This rearrangement joins TRBV5-6 to TRBJ2-3; D uncertain. The germline V gene has CDR1 SGHDT and CDR2 YYEEEE. The V end was cut by 4 bases, the J end by 7 bases, with 10 bases between. There are 12 residues in the CDR3. Written as DNA, the CDR3 is TGTGCCAGCAGCCCTAACCAGAATACGCAGTATTTT. Its translation: CASSPNQNTQYF. Full variable domain (missing parts from reference TRBV5-6 and TRBJ2-3): DAGVTQSPTHLIKTRGQQVTLRCSPKSGHDTVSWYQQALGQGPQFIFQYYEEEERQRGNFPDRFSGHQFPNYSSELNVNALLLGDSALYLCASSPNQNTQYFGPGTRLTVL.

V gene TRBV20-1 combines with J gene TRBJ1-1; no clear D. From germline, CDR1 is DFQATT and CDR2 SNEGSKA (reference sequence). This CDR3 is 13 amino acids long. The V end was cut by 3 bases, the J end by 0 bases, with 8 bases between. The CDR3 nucleotides are TGCAGTGCTAGTAGGGAGTTGAACACTGAAGCTTTCTTT. Residues: CSASRELNTEAFF.

The rearrangement uses TRBV6-1 and TRBJ2-7; D unresolved. Germline V lookup: CDR1 MNHNS, CDR2 SASEGT. CDR3 length: 13 amino acids. The V and J ends lost 6 bases and 0 bases respectively, with 9 bases between them. This chain's CDR3 is CASRTSDSYEQYF. CDR3 in DNA: TGTGCCAGCAGGACTTCAGACTCCTACGAGCAGTACTTC.

The chain couples TRBV20-1 to TRBJ2-3; TRBD2 might be the D (6 bases). CDR1 and CDR2 (germline): DFQATT, SNEGSKA (reference sequence). V was shortened by 1 base and J by 0 bases, with 11 bases between the two germline ends. This CDR3 has 15 amino acids. The CDR3 region is CSARALASSTDTQYF. The CDR3 coding sequence is TGCAGTGCTAGAGCTCTAGCGTCTAGCACAGATACGCAGTATTTT.

This clonotype has only a few counts. CDR3 region: CASSYSGQSNSPLHF. CDR3 bases: TGTGCCAGCAGTTACTCCGGACAGAGTAATTCACCCCTCCACTTT. The rearrangement links TRBV6-5 to TRBJ1-6, with a possible D match to TRBD1 (6 bases). Trimming removed 0 bases from V and 6 bases from J, with 9 bases in between. Germline values: CDR1 MNHEY, CDR2 SVGAGI. CDR3 size: 15 residues.

The chain links TRBV12-3 or TRBV12-4 to TRBJ2-7, with 8 bases aligning to TRBD1. The CDR3 is made up of 14 amino acids. The V gene end was trimmed by 4 bases and the J gene end by 3 bases; junction bases not matched to a gene: 5. The CDR3 bases are TGTGCCAGCAGTTCGACAGGGGTGGGCTACGAGCAGTACTTC. Translating gives CASSSTGVGYEQYF.

This clonotype appeared once. V gene TRBV2 combines with J gene TRBJ2-1; no reliable D call. From germline, CDR1 is SNHLY and CDR2 FYNNEI. CDR3 length: 14 residues. V was shortened by 3 bases and J by 3 bases, with 9 bases between the two germline ends. The CDR3 DNA follows: TGTGCCAGCAGTGACGTAACCTTCTACAATGAGCAGTTCTTC. It is translated as CASSDVTFYNEQFF.

There are a few counts of this clonotype. The chain recombines TRBV10-1 with TRBJ2-3; TRBD2 aligns across 13 bases. From germline, CDR1 is WNHNN and CDR2 SYGVQD (reference sequence). CDR3 length: 14 residues. With V trimmed by 4 bases and J by 8 bases, 3 bases remained unmatched. CDR3 sequence: CASSVTSGGFTQYF. The DNA for the CDR3 is TGCGCCAGCAGTGTGACTAGCGGGGGGTTTACGCAGTATTTT.

This clonotype came up a few times. The V call is TRBV7-9, the J call TRBJ2-1; 8 bases map to TRBD2. Germline CDR1 and CDR2: SEHNR and FQNEAQ (reference sequence). V was clipped by 1 base and J by 2 bases; unmatched bases: 4. CDR3 size: 16 residues. The CDR3 DNA is TGTGCCAGCAGCTTAGTCTTAGCGGGGACCTACAATGAGCAGTTCTTC. This encodes CASSLVLAGTYNEQFF.

This clonotype was observed once. The chain carries TRBV7-9 and TRBJ2-3; TRBD1 matches at 9 bases. With V trimmed by 5 bases and J by 0 bases, 3 bases remained unmatched. Germline CDR1 SEHNR, CDR2 FQNEAQ (reference sequence). The CDR3 runs 15 residues. Here the CDR3 reads CASSRDRASTDTQYF. The CDR3 coding sequence is TGTGCCAGCAGCCGGGACAGGGCCAGCACAGATACGCAGTATTTT.

V is TRBV2 and J is TRBJ2-3; 9 bases match TRBD2. This CDR3 is built from 13 residues. CDR1 is SNHLY and CDR2 is FYNNEI in the germline V gene. V trimming: 7 bases; J trimming: 4 bases; junction bases outside the gene matches: 3. CDR3 in amino acids: CASKIAGADTQYF. In DNA, the CDR3 is TGTGCCAGCAAGATAGCGGGGGCAGATACGCAGTATTTT.

The rearrangement links TRBV20-1 to TRBJ2-1; D remains ambiguous. Trimming left V 5 bases short and J 7 bases short, with 6 bases between. Germline CDR1 DFQATT, CDR2 SNEGSKA (reference sequence). The CDR3 totals 10 residues. CDR3 nucleotides: TGCAGTGCTCTCGGAAATGAGCAGTTCTTC. Its protein product is CSALGNEQFF.

This chain joins TRBV20-1 and TRBJ2-3; 7 nucleotides match TRBD2. CDR1 and CDR2 from the germline V gene are DFQATT and SNEGSKA (reference sequence). V lost 0 bases, J lost 0 bases, and 6 bases stayed unmatched. The CDR3 has 16 residues. CDR3 residues: CSARDPSGKSTDTQYF. The CDR3 DNA reads as TGCAGTGCTAGAGATCCGAGCGGGAAGAGCACAGATACGCAGTATTTT.

This chain uses TRBV7-2 with TRBJ2-3; D is unresolved. The CDR3 has 14 amino acids. The germline gives CDR1 SGHTA, CDR2 FQGNSA. V dropped 5 bases and J dropped 4 bases, with 13 bases sitting between them. This CDR3 reads CASSQTTAADTQYF. In nucleotides, the CDR3 is TGTGCCAGCAGCCAGACGACTGCCGCAGATACGCAGTATTTT.

The chain employs TRBV28 and TRBJ1-4; D unclear. CDR1 is MDHEN, CDR2 SYDVKM, per germline. There are 15 residues in the CDR3. Trimming cost V 2 bases and J 3 bases, with 10 bases left between them. Written as DNA, the CDR3 is TGTGCCAGCAGTTTACTGAAGTTGCCTAATGAAAAACTGTTTTTT. It codes for CASSLLKLPNEKLFF.

J is TRBJ1-1 and V is TRBV29-1; D is ambiguous. Germline assignment: CDR1 SQVTM and CDR2 ANQGSEA. The V and J ends lost 4 bases and 0 bases respectively, with 6 bases between them. The CDR3 runs to 12 residues. CDR3 in amino acids: CSVGSLNTEAFF. The CDR3 DNA follows: TGCAGCGTTGGGTCCCTGAACACTGAAGCTTTCTTT.

This rearrangement joins TRBV10-2 to TRBJ2-2; the D gene is possibly TRBD2 (6 bases). The germline V gene encodes CDR1 WSHSY and CDR2 SAAADI. This CDR3 contains 15 residues. V was trimmed by 6 bases and J by 4 bases, leaving 15 bases between them. The CDR3 region has the DNA TGCGCCAGCAGATCCTCGGGAGCCGGCACCGGGGAGCTGTTTTTT. Amino acid sequence: CASRSSGAGTGELFF.

The CDR3 reads CASSPAAWDYEQYF. CDR3 nucleotides: TGTGCCAGCAGCCCAGCTGCCTGGGACTACGAGCAGTACTTC. The J gene is TRBJ2-7, the V gene TRBV9; unclear D gene. V was clipped by 4 bases and J by 3 bases, with 14 bases between them. The CDR3 consists of 14 residues. The germline CDR1 and CDR2 sequences are SGDLS and YYNGEE.

V and J are TRBV5-1 and TRBJ2-3; 8 nucleotides align to TRBD1. Germline values: CDR1 SGHRS, CDR2 YFSETQ. With 3 bases clipped from V and 6 bases from J, the junction kept 6 bases outside the gene matches. The CDR3 is made up of 14 amino acids. The CDR3 is CASSSQGAGDTQYF. The CDR3 region has the DNA TGCGCCAGCAGCTCCCAGGGGGCAGGGGATACGCAGTATTTT.

This chain joins TRBV20-1 and TRBJ1-1; 8 bases are a match to TRBD1. Germline CDR1 reads DFQATT; CDR2 reads SNEGSKA (reference sequence). The V segment lost 0 bases and the J segment 6 bases; nucleotides outside the gene matches: 9. This CDR3 has 15 amino acids. CDR3 protein: CSARDHGQGGAEAFF. DNA for the CDR3: TGCAGTGCTAGAGACCATGGACAGGGAGGTGCTGAAGCTTTCTTT.

V usage is TRBV20-1 and J usage is TRBJ2-2; D not resolved. Per the germline V gene, CDR1 is DFQATT and CDR2 is SNEGSKA (reference sequence). This CDR3 region has 16 residues. V lost 6 bases and J 0 bases, leaving 17 bases between the germline ends. CDR3 in DNA: TGCAGTGCCCAGGCAGTGGGGTCGGCGAACACCGGGGAGCTGTTTTTT. Amino acid sequence: CSAQAVGSANTGELFF.

The chain recombines TRBV7-9 with TRBJ1-1; a weak D match, TRBD1 (5 bases). CDR3 length: 12 amino acids. V lost 3 bases and J 14 bases, leaving 16 bases between the germline ends. Germline V gene lookup returns CDR1 SEHNR and CDR2 FQNEAQ (reference sequence). DNA of the CDR3: TGTGCCAGCAGCTTCTCGGGGCAGGGTATATTCTTT. Protein: CASSFSGQGIFF.

In this sample, this clonotype turned up a few times. The rearrangement links TRBV10-2 to TRBJ2-3, with no clear D. The CDR3 runs to 15 residues. Germline CDR1 WSHSY, CDR2 SAAADI. V lost 6 bases and J 1 base, leaving 14 bases between the germline ends. CDR3 coding DNA: TGCGCCAGCAGAGTGACAACCAGCGGCACAGATACGCAGTATTTT. This translates into CASRVTTSGTDTQYF.

The table lists this clonotype with a few counts. This chain uses TRBV12-3 or TRBV12-4 with TRBJ1-1; TRBD1 agrees at 8 bases. This CDR3 has 13 residues. V gave up 6 bases and J gave up 8 bases; unmatched junction bases: 8. The CDR3 spells CASRRTGGGEAFF. In nucleotides, the CDR3 is TGTGCCAGCAGGCGCACAGGGGGGGGAGAAGCTTTCTTT.

The sample holds a few counts of this clonotype. The CDR3 region is CSARVGTSGRYEQYF. The CDR3 DNA is TGCAGTGCTAGAGTTGGGACTAGCGGGAGGTACGAGCAGTACTTC. The chain employs TRBV20-1 and TRBJ2-7, with 15 bases identical to TRBD2. Germline trimming cut 1 base from V and 4 bases from J; bases unmatched to any gene: 2. The CDR3 loop spans 15 amino acids. Germline CDR1 and CDR2: DFQATT and SNEGSKA (reference sequence).

The J gene is TRBJ1-6, the V gene TRBV21-1. TRBV21-1 is labeled a pseudogene. The CDR3 is 17 amino acids. CDR3 DNA sequence: TGTGCCAGCAGCAAAGGATACAGATCGCCCCATAATTCACCCCTCCACTTT. Its translation: CASSKGYRSPHNSPLHF.

This sequence joins TRBV20-1 and TRBJ2-1; 9 bases fit TRBD2. The germline gives CDR1 DFQATT, CDR2 SNEGSKA (reference sequence). V trimming: 4 bases; J trimming: 7 bases; junction bases outside the gene matches: 8. The CDR3 length is 14 residues. CDR3 region: CSAILAGRWNEQFF. The DNA of the CDR3 is TGCAGTGCTATCCTAGCGGGGAGGTGGAATGAGCAGTTCTTC.

This rearrangement joins TRBV10-3 to TRBJ1-6; 8 bases match TRBD1. CDR1 and CDR2 (germline): ENHRY, SYGVKD. The trim removed 6 bases at V and 7 bases at J, leaving 8 bases unmatched. The CDR3 spans 15 residues. For the CDR3, the DNA is TGTGCCATCAGCGGCAGGGGGCAGAAGAATTCACCCCTCCACTTT. This translates into CAISGRGQKNSPLHF.

This chain links TRBV19 with TRBJ2-1; tentative D call: TRBD2 (5 bases). Deletions cut 3 bases from V and 5 bases from J, with 11 bases between. The CDR3 totals 14 residues. Germline CDR1 is LNHDA and CDR2 is SQIVND (reference sequence). CDR3: CASSIPLGHNEQFF. The CDR3 DNA reads TGTGCCAGTAGTATCCCACTAGGCCACAATGAGCAGTTCTTC.

This clonotype was observed a handful of times. The gene calls are TRBV20-1 and TRBJ2-3; D is unclear. The CDR3 consists of 15 residues. Germline assignment: CDR1 DFQATT and CDR2 SNEGSKA (reference sequence). V lost 0 bases to trimming and J lost 2 bases, with 12 bases between them. CDR3 sequence reads: CSARDELVITDTQYF. In DNA, the CDR3 is TGCAGTGCTAGAGATGAGCTAGTGATCACAGATACGCAGTATTTT.

This clonotype was seen only a few times. V gene TRBV30 combines with J gene TRBJ2-5, with TRBD1 identical over 7 bases. This CDR3 region has 13 residues. Unmatched junction bases numbered 5, after V lost 6 bases and J lost 1 base. CDR1 GTSNPN and CDR2 SVGIG come from the germline V gene (reference sequence). CDR3 amino acids: CACLQGSQETQYF. The CDR3 DNA reads TGTGCCTGCCTACAGGGGTCCCAAGAGACCCAGTACTTC.